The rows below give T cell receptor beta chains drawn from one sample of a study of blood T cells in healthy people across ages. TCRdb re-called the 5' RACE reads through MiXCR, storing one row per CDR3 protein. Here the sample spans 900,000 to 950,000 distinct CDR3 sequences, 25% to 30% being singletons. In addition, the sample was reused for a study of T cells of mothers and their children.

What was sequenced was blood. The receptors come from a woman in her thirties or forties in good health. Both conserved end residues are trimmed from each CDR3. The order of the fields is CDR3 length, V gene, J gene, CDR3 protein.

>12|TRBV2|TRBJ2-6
ASKGTGPSGVLT
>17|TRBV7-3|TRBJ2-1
ASSLTGDRVYFFYNEQF
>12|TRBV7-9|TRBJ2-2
ASRNQGSAGELF
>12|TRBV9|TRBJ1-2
ASSEGRQNYGYT
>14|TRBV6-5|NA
ASRSTSGGALYEQY
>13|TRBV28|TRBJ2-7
ASSPVQGNRYEQY
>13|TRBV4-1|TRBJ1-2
ASSQASDRGYGYT
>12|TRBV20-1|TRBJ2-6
SARDGPGANVLT
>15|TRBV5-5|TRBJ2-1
ASSLGGGAQKNNEQF
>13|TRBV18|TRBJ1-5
AGSLLDRGDQPQH
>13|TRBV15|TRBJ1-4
ATSPRAGANEKLF
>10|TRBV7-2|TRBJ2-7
AGGTGGGEQY
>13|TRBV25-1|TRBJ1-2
ASSEGATGRYGYT
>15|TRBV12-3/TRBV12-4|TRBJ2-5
ASSPPAVGSGGETQY
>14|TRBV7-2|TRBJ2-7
ASSLSAGTATYEQY
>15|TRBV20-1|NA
SAYKTGPGSSYNEQY
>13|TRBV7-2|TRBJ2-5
ASSPPGTSGETQY
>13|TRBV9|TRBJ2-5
ASSVGTLSGGEQY
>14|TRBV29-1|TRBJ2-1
SVILGVRGFHNEQF
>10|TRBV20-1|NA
SARERDYEQY
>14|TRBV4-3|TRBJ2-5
ASSLTSAPPGETQY
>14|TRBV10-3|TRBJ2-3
AISESPGLGTDTQY
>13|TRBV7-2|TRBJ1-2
ASSLGASSPYGYT
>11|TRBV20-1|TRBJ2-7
SAKGTGVDEQY
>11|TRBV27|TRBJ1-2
ASSLDSGAGYT
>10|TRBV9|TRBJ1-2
ASSPLGNGYT
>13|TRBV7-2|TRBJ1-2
ASSSTGDPNYGYT
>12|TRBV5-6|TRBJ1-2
ASSLVYSSGGYT
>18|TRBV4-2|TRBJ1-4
ASSQDWGAYLIATNEKLF
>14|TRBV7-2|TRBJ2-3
ASSPLLAGAGDTQY
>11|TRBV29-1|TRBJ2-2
SVGQENTGELF
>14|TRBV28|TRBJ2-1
ACGLAGASSYNEQF
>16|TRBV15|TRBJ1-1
ATSRDTGRSDFHTEAF
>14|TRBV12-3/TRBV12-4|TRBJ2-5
ASSLGSGASQETQY
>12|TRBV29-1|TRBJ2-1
SVRSGILFDEQF
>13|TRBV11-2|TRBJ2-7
ASNVLGDRDYEQY
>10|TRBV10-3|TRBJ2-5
ASGTPQETQY
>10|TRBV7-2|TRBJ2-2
ASSLALGELF
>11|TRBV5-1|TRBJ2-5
ASRLAFQETQY
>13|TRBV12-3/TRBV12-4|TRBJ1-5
ASSPGGGTGQPQH
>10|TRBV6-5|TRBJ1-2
ASTTTSYGYT
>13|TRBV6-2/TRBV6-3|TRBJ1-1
ASTELQGANTEAF